These 30 T cell receptor beta chains originate from one sample sequenced in a study of CD8 T cells in Susac syndrome. Random-hexamer reverse transcription was applied to roughly 0.5 to 1 ug RNA. MiXCR, run by TCRdb on the immunoSEQ multiplex PCR reads, gives a single entry per CDR3 protein. The sample records approximately 160,000 distinct CDR3 sequences, just over 90% being singletons. The sequenced material came from CD4+ T cells from PBMCs. These receptors originate from a human donor in good health.

The gene calls are TRBV7-9 and TRBJ1-6; D remains ambiguous. The length of the CDR3 is 14 residues. The V end lost 3 bases, the J end lost 8 bases, and 11 bases lay between the germline ends. Germline values: CDR1 SEHNR, CDR2 FQNEAQ (reference sequence). The CDR3 reads CASSFLVADSPLHF. In nucleotides, the CDR3 is TGTGCCAGCAGCTTCCTAGTGGCAGATTCACCCCTCCACTTT.

CDR3 bases: TGCAGCGTTGGCGGGGGGGGGATCGAGCAGTACTTC. It yields the protein CSVGGGGIEQYF. The chain is built from TRBV29-1 and TRBJ2-7, with 9 bases identical to TRBD2. Losses at the gene ends were 4 bases for V and 6 bases for J; bases not matched to a gene: 4. CDR3 length: 12 residues. The V gene's germline CDR1 is SQVTM and CDR2 ANQGSEA.

The J gene is TRBJ2-7, the V gene TRBV30; 7 bases are a match to TRBD1. Germline V gene sequence: CDR1 GTSNPN, CDR2 SVGIG (reference sequence). CDR3 size: 13 residues. The V segment lost 3 bases and the J segment 0 bases; nucleotides outside the gene matches: 2. CDR3: CAWRRGPSYEQYF. The CDR3 DNA reads as TGTGCCTGGAGGAGGGGGCCCTCCTACGAGCAGTACTTC.

The J gene is TRBJ1-2, the V gene TRBV7-9, with D perhaps matching TRBD1 (5 bases). The CDR3 sequence is 15 residues long. CDR1 and CDR2 from the germline V gene are SEHNR and FQNEAQ (reference sequence). Trimming took off 1 base at V and 8 bases at J, with 17 bases between the two ends. The CDR3 DNA is TGTGCCAGCAGCTTAGGGGCCTCAGGGACTTTCGGCTACACCTTC. Protein sequence: CASSLGASGTFGYTF.

The DNA for the CDR3 is TGTGCCAGCAGCCCCCGGGACCCCCAAGAGACCCAGTACTTC. Its translation: CASSPRDPQETQYF. This chain uses TRBV5-4 with TRBJ2-5; TRBD1 or TRBD2 may be the D gene (5 bases each). The CDR3 consists of 14 residues. Trimming removed 4 bases at V and 1 base at J, with 11 bases between. The germline V gene encodes CDR1 SGHNT and CDR2 YYREEE (reference sequence).

This rearrangement joins TRBV7-9 to TRBJ2-7; D is uncertain. CDR1 and CDR2 from the germline V gene are SEHNR and FQNEAQ (reference sequence). The CDR3 covers 16 residues. Between the trimmed V and J ends, which lost 2 bases and 1 base, there was a span of 15 bases. CDR3 bases: TGTGCCAGCAGCTTATCTGCAGGTACATTTTCCTACGAGCAGTACTTC. Protein sequence: CASSLSAGTFSYEQYF.

CDR3 DNA: TGTGCCATCAGAGGTCGCCAACAGGGTAACGACGAGCAGTACTTC. Translated: CAIRGRQQGNDEQYF. This rearrangement joins TRBV10-3 to TRBJ2-7, with a tentative D call TRBD1 (6 bases). The CDR3 covers 15 residues. Germline lookup yields CDR1 ENHRY and CDR2 SYGVKD. The V gene lost 6 bases and the J gene lost 5 bases, with 20 bases spanning the gap.

This clonotype was observed a single time. The J gene is TRBJ2-4, the V gene TRBV20-1; D is unclear. CDR1 and CDR2 (germline): DFQATT, SNEGSKA (reference sequence). Trimming pared 0 bases from V and 6 bases from J, leaving 9 bases between. This CDR3 region has 13 residues. CDR3 loop: CSARDLAINIQYF. The CDR3 coding sequence is TGCAGTGCTAGAGATCTGGCTATAAACATTCAGTACTTC.

The chain carries TRBV20-1 and TRBJ2-7; D is possibly TRBD2 (5 bases). The germline CDR1 and CDR2 sequences are DFQATT and SNEGSKA (reference sequence). This CDR3 spans 11 amino acids. Trimming removed 2 bases from V and 7 bases from J, with 9 bases in between. CDR3 DNA: TGCAGTGCTAGATATGGGGAGGAGCAGTACTTC. Its translation is CSARYGEEQYF.

Written as DNA, the CDR3 is TGTGCCAGCAGCTCGCCCTCAGAAAGCGGGTATGGCTACACCTTC. Protein product: CASSSPSESGYGYTF. The chain employs TRBV7-2 and TRBJ1-2; D is ambiguous. Germline-derived CDR1 and CDR2 are SGHTA and FQGNSA. The CDR3 sequence is 15 residues long. Trimming left V 4 bases short and J 5 bases short, with 17 bases between.

The genes are TRBV7-2 and TRBJ2-7; perhaps D is TRBD1 or TRBD2 (5 bases each). CDR3 length: 14 residues. The germline gives CDR1 SGHTA, CDR2 FQGNSA. The V end lost 5 bases, the J end lost 1 base, and 12 bases lay between the germline ends. The CDR3 nucleotides are TGTGCCAGCAGCCTTTCGGGGCGATCCTACGAGCAGTACTTC. This codes for CASSLSGRSYEQYF.

The chain recombines TRBV2 with TRBJ1-1; TRBD1 might be the D (5 bases). The V end was cut by 8 bases, the J end by 8 bases, with 18 bases between. The CDR3 covers 13 residues. Germline CDR1 reads SNHLY; CDR2 reads FYNNEI. The CDR3 reads CASQFPGTPEAFF. The DNA of the CDR3 is TGTGCCAGCCAATTCCCCGGGACCCCAGAAGCTTTCTTT.

This clonotype appeared a single time. This sequence joins TRBV6-6 and TRBJ1-5; TRBD1 matches 9 bases. V shed 5 bases, J shed 6 bases, and the junction held 11 bases outside the gene matches. Germline V gene data show CDR1 as MNHNY and CDR2 as SVGAGI (reference sequence). CDR3 length: 16 residues. The CDR3 DNA reads as TGTGCCAGCAGTAGGTCGGACAGGGGCGGAGGTCAGCCCCAGCATTTT. Amino acid sequence: CASSRSDRGGGQPQHF.

This chain uses TRBV20-1 with TRBJ2-7, with 11 positions matching TRBD2. CDR1 is DFQATT and CDR2 is SNEGSKA in the germline V gene (reference sequence). V lost 3 bases and J lost 2; bases outside the gene matches: 18. The CDR3 covers 19 residues. The CDR3 loop reads CSASPSTQGLAGQAYEQYF. DNA for the CDR3: TGCAGTGCTAGCCCCTCGACGCAAGGACTAGCGGGCCAAGCCTACGAGCAGTACTTC.

The V gene is TRBV3-1, the J gene TRBJ2-1; 10 bases fit TRBD2. V lost 4 bases, J lost 10 bases, and 10 bases stayed unmatched. Germline CDR1 is LGHDT and CDR2 is YNNKEL (reference sequence). The CDR3 extends over 15 amino acids. CDR3 residues: CASSPLAGALMEQFF. CDR3 sequence (DNA): TGTGCCAGCAGCCCCCTAGCGGGGGCCCTAATGGAGCAGTTCTTC.

The chain has TRBV12-3 or TRBV12-4 and TRBJ1-2; weak D call: TRBD1 (6 bases). The CDR3 sequence is 12 residues long. V lost 4 bases to trimming and J lost 7 bases, with 10 bases between them. In nucleotides, the CDR3 is TGTGCCAGCAGTTCGGGACAAAGTGGCTACACCTTC. The encoded protein is CASSSGQSGYTF.

This chain joins TRBV13 and TRBJ2-6; D ambiguous. The germline V and J ends were trimmed by 8 bases and 1 base, with 12 bases remaining between them. The CDR3 extends over 15 amino acids. Germline V lookup: CDR1 PRHDT, CDR2 FYEKMQ (reference sequence). The CDR3 protein is CASRELGSGANVLTF. The CDR3 bases are TGTGCCAGCCGAGAGTTAGGATCTGGGGCCAACGTCCTGACTTTC. Together with reference TRBV13 and TRBJ2-6, the CDR3 gives the full variable domain: AAGVIQSPRHLIKEKRETATLKCYPIPRHDTVYWYQQGPGQDPQFLISFYEKMQSDKGSIPDRFSAQQFSDYHSELNMSSLELGDSALYFCASRELGSGANVLTFGAGSRLTVL.

This clonotype came up once. The V and J genes are TRBV7-2 and TRBJ1-6; D is possibly TRBD1 (5 bases). Germline assignment: CDR1 SGHTA and CDR2 FQGNSA. The CDR3 is 15 residues long. The V end was cut by 10 bases, the J end by 0 bases, with 13 bases between. CDR3 protein: CAIRVQSSYNSPLHF. The CDR3 nucleotides read TGTGCCATCAGGGTTCAGAGCTCCTATAATTCACCCCTCCACTTT. Using reference TRBV7-2 and TRBJ1-6 for the parts outside the CDR3, the full variable domain is GAGVSQSPSNKVTEKGKDVELRCDPISGHTALYWYRQSLGQGLEFLIYFQGNSAPDKSGLPSDRFSAERTGGSVSTLTIQRTQQEDSAVYLCAIRVQSSYNSPLHFGNGTRLTVT.

The chain combines TRBV11-2 with TRBJ2-3, with 7 bases lining up with TRBD2. Germline V lookup: CDR1 SGHAT, CDR2 FQNNGV. The CDR3 runs 16 residues. Germline trimming cut 1 base from V and 2 bases from J; bases unmatched to any gene: 6. The DNA for the CDR3 is TGTGCCAGCAGCTTAGGAGGCGGGGGTTACACAGATACGCAGTATTTT. Amino acid sequence: CASSLGGGGYTDTQYF.

The rearrangement links TRBV12-3 or TRBV12-4 to TRBJ1-3, with D perhaps matching TRBD1 (6 bases). The ends were cut back, 5 bases at V and 1 base at J, with 9 bases in the middle. The CDR3 contains 14 residues. CDR3 sequence: CASSQGMSGNTIYF. The CDR3 nucleotides are TGTGCCAGCAGTCAGGGGATGTCTGGAAACACCATATATTTT.

V usage is TRBV7-9 and J usage is TRBJ2-1, with 8 bases identical to TRBD2. The V and J ends lost 4 bases and 7 bases, in that order; junction bases with no gene match: 21. The germline CDR1 and CDR2 sequences are SEHNR and FQNEAQ (reference sequence). The CDR3 is 19 residues long. As DNA, the CDR3 is TGTGCCAGCAGCTCACAATATCCCGAGAGCGGGGGAGGGTGGAATGAGCAGTTCTTC. Translation: CASSSQYPESGGGWNEQFF.

The chain combines TRBV2 with TRBJ2-7; perhaps TRBD2 as D (5 bases). The CDR3 has 14 amino acids. The germline gives CDR1 SNHLY, CDR2 FYNNEI. The germline V and J ends were trimmed by 7 bases and 2 bases, with 15 bases remaining between them. In nucleotides, the CDR3 is TGTGCCAGCAAATCGGGGTCGGGCACCTACGAGCAGTACTTC. Amino acids: CASKSGSGTYEQYF. The whole variable domain, filled in from reference TRBV2 and TRBJ2-7, reads EPEVTQTPSHQVTQMGQEVILRCVPISNHLYFYWYRQILGQKVEFLVSFYNNEISEKSEIFDDQFSVERPDGSNFTLKIRSTKLEDSAMYFCASKSGSGTYEQYFGPGTRLTVT.

The chain couples TRBV20-1 to TRBJ2-5; 8 bases agree with TRBD2. The CDR3 runs 13 residues. The V gene end was trimmed by 8 bases and the J gene end by 4 bases; junction bases not matched to a gene: 9. Germline V gene sequence: CDR1 DFQATT, CDR2 SNEGSKA (reference sequence). The CDR3 spells CSTKAGAGETQYF. The CDR3, as DNA: TGCAGTACTAAAGCGGGGGCGGGAGAGACCCAGTACTTC.

The chain combines TRBV5-1 with TRBJ2-7, with TRBD2 matching 16 bases. Trimming took 4 bases from V and 4 from J; bases not matched to a gene: 5. This CDR3 is 16 amino acids long. Germline V gene data show CDR1 as SGHRS and CDR2 as YFSETQ. As DNA, the CDR3 is TGCGCCAGCAGCGCGGGACTAGCGGGGGGGCCATACGAGCAGTACTTC. Its protein product is CASSAGLAGGPYEQYF.

CDR3 bases: TGTGCCAGTAGTGTTCAGCCGGTAGGCGGCTACACCTTC. Its translation is CASSVQPVGGYTF. The chain joins TRBV19 to TRBJ1-2; unclear D gene. The CDR3 consists of 13 residues. V was clipped by 5 bases and J by 8 bases, with 15 bases between them. Germline CDR1 reads LNHDA; CDR2 reads SQIVND (reference sequence).

The CDR3 DNA reads TGTGCCAGCAGTGAAGGGAGATACAATGAGCAGTTCTTC. The encoded protein is CASSEGRYNEQFF. The chain links TRBV6-1 to TRBJ2-1; no clear D. Per the germline V gene, CDR1 is MNHNS and CDR2 is SASEGT. The length of the CDR3 is 13 residues. Between the trimmed V and J ends, which lost 1 base and 4 bases, there was a span of 5 bases.

V gene TRBV7-2 combines with J gene TRBJ1-2; 7 bases fit TRBD1. The CDR3 is 14 residues long. Germline CDR1 and CDR2: SGHTA and FQGNSA. The junction had 13 bases not matched to a gene; V was cut back by 7 bases and J by 8 bases. The CDR3 nucleotides are TGTGCCAGCAACGCACAGGGGACGAATCGGGGCTACACCTTC. It codes for CASNAQGTNRGYTF.

This chain links TRBV7-2 with TRBJ2-3; D gene unclear. The CDR3 is 14 amino acids. The germline CDR1 and CDR2 sequences are SGHTA and FQGNSA. The V end lost 5 bases, the J end lost 1 base, and 10 bases lay between the germline ends. The CDR3 reads CASSASPGTDTQYF. CDR3 in DNA: TGTGCCAGCAGCGCTTCGCCGGGCACAGATACGCAGTATTTT.

This clonotype has a single count. The chain is built from TRBV6-2 or TRBV6-3 and TRBJ2-1, with 7 nucleotides matching TRBD1. J gave up 8 bases and V 8 bases, and 15 bases lay outside the gene matches. The CDR3 loop spans 15 amino acids. Germline assignment: CDR1 MNHEY and CDR2 SVGEGT. Written as DNA, the CDR3 is TGTGCCAGCGGCCCCCGACAGGGCCCTTTAGATGAGCAGTTCTTC. Protein product: CASGPRQGPLDEQFF.

The chain combines TRBV5-1 with TRBJ1-1, with D perhaps matching TRBD1 (5 bases). The CDR3 covers 14 residues. V lost 6 bases to trimming and J lost 0 bases, with 12 bases between them. In germline, CDR1 is SGHRS, CDR2 YFSETQ. The CDR3 region is CASNNGGVNTEAFF. The DNA for the CDR3 is TGCGCCAGCAACAACGGGGGGGTGAACACTGAAGCTTTCTTT.